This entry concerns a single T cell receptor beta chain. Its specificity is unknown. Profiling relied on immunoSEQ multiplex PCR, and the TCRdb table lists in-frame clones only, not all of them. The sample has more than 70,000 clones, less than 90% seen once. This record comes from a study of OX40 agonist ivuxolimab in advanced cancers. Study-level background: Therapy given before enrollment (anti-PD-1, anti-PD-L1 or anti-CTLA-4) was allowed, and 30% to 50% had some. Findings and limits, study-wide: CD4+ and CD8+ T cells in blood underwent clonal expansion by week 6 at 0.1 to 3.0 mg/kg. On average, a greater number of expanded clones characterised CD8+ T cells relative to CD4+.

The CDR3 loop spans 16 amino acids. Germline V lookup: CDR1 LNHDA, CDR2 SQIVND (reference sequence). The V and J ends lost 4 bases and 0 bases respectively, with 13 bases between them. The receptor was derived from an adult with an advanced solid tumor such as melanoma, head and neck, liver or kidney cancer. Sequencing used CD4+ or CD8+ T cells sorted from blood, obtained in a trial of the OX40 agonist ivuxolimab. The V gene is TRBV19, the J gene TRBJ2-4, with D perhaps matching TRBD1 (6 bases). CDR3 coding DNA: TGTGCCAGTAGTACCTCAGGGACACCAGCCAAAAACATTCAGTACTTC. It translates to CASSTSGTPAKNIQYF. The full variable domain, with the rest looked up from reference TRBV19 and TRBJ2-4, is DGGITQSPKYLFRKEGQNVTLSCEQNLNHDAMYWYRQDPGQGLRLIYYSQIVNDFQKGDIAEGYSVSREKKESFPLTVTSAQKNPTAFYLCASSTSGTPAKNIQYFGAGTRLSVL.